This T cell receptor (beta chain) emerged from a study of post-analysis software for immune sequencing data. Study overall: Disease courses included relapsing-remitting, secondary progressive and progressive-relapsing multiple sclerosis.

Presence of unique molecular identifiers characterized the TCR beta cDNA libraries. Some 500,000 cDNA molecules were recovered from an input of about 1 to 10 million T cells. TCRdb re-analysed the PCR reads in MiXCR, keeping a single row per CDR3 protein. Here the sample spans around 770,000 distinct CDR3 sequences, approximately 44% being singletons. This clonotype was detected a few times. Antigen: not known. Study outcomes and limitations: The study found significantly lower normalized Chao1 diversity in multiple sclerosis patients than in controls.

The TCR was taken from a girl between 5 and 17 years old with multiple sclerosis. Sequencing input: blood.

The chain's CDR3 is CATRTSGYEQFF. The CDR3 coding sequence is TGTGCCACCAGGACTAGCGGGTATGAGCAGTTCTTC. The chain uses TRBV6-5 and TRBJ2-1, with 11 positions matching TRBD2. Germline trimming cut 10 bases from V and 8 bases from J; bases unmatched to any gene: 4. This CDR3 is 12 amino acids long. Germline CDR1 is MNHEY and CDR2 is SVGAGI.